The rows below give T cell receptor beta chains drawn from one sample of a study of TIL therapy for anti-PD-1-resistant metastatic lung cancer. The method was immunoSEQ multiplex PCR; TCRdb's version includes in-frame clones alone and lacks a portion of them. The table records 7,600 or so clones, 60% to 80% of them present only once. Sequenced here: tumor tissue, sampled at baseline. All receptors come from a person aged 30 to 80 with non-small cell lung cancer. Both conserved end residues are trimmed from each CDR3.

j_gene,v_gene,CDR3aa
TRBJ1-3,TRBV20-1,SASWTGSGNTIY
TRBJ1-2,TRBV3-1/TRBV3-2,ATSLGGGYT
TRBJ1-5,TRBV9,ASSVTAYSNQPQH
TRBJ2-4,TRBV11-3,ASSADYGDIQY
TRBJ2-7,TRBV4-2,ASSQYFSAGVSYEQY
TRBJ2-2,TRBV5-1,ASSLTMTGQGTTGELF
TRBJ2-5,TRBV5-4,ASSLVLAGRETQY
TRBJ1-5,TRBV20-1,SARDRRAQH
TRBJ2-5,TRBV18,ASSQYQETQY
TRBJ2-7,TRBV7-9,ASSWGLAGVTINSGQY
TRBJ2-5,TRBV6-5,ASRGTLGNQETQY
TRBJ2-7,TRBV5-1,ASTAGPTYEQY
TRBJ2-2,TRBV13,ASSLGQWSGYTGELF
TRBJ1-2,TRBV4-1,ASSHPITKGSYGYT
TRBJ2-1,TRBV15,ATSSMGLAGARSYNEQF
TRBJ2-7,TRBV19,ASRAGPSLYEQY
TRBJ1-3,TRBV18,ASSRSGQGRNTIY
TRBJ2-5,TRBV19,ASSMQTGSEETQY
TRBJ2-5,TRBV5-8,ASSSGQSGQETQY
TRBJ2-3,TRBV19,ATRPGLGTDTQY
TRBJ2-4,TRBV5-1,ASSLGPRAKNIQY
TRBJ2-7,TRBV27,ASRIPTQGTYEQY
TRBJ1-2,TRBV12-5,ASAPATGIYGYT
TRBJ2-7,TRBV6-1,ASSEAVSSYEQY
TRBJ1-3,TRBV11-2,ASSLGGFSGNTIY
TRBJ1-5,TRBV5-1,ASSYQGARNQPQH
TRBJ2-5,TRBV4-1,ASSHPGLAGGPNQETQY
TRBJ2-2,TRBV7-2,ASSPNPTNAGELF
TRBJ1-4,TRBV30,AWLPGQGGKLF
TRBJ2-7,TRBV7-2,ASSLVLVSSYEQY